Presented here are 11 T cell receptor beta chains from one specimen sequenced in a study of T cell responses to AZD1222 COVID-19 vaccine. Assay: immunoSEQ multiplex PCR; the TCRdb copy retains only in-frame clones and omits some. This repertoire shows fewer than 110,000 clones, roughly 90% found once; its top ten account for approximately 7%. The source material was peripheral blood, sampled on day 0 of AZD1222 vaccination. All receptors come from an adult in good health.

The CDR3 DNA sequence: TGTGCCAGCAGCCCAAGTGACCGGGATGAAGCTTTCTTT. It translates to CASSPSDRDEAFF. The chain is built from TRBV11-3 and TRBJ1-1, with unresolved D. The V and J ends lost 5 bases and 7 bases respectively, with 14 bases between them. The CDR3 has 13 residues. The germline gives CDR1 SGHNT, CDR2 YENEEA.

The chain links TRBV30 to TRBJ1-4, with a weak D call TRBD1 (5 bases). Germline-derived CDR1 and CDR2 are GTSNPN and SVGIG (reference sequence). V was pared by 0 bases and J by 8 bases, with 19 bases between. This CDR3 is built from 16 residues. The CDR3: CAWSVGMGQGREKLFF. For the CDR3, the DNA is TGTGCCTGGAGTGTAGGCATGGGGCAGGGCAGAGAAAAACTGTTTTTT.

The V call is TRBV4-2, the J call TRBJ1-2, with D hard to call. CDR1 LGHNA and CDR2 YNFKEQ come from the germline V gene. The CDR3 spans 14 residues. V was clipped by 0 bases and J by 8 bases, with 13 bases between them. The chain's CDR3 is CASSQEFRSWGYTF. The CDR3 DNA reads TGTGCCAGCAGCCAAGAGTTCAGGTCGTGGGGCTACACCTTC.

Turning to this clone: The junction does not match germline at one end; this may be a read error. The chain couples TRBV5-8 to TRBJ1-1; D is possibly TRBD1 (5 bases). The CDR3 is 13 amino acids. Germline CDR1 reads SGHTS; CDR2 reads YDEGEE. The CDR3 sequence: CASSSRIGTGAFF. The CDR3 DNA follows: TGTGCCAGCAGCTCACGAATCGGGACTGGAGCTTTCTTT. Drawing the rest from reference TRBV5-8 and TRBJ1-1, the complete variable domain is EAGVTQSPTHLIKTRGQQATLRCSPISGHTSVYWYQQALGLGLQFLLWYDEGEERNRGNFPPRFSGRQFPNYSSELNVNALELEDSALYLCASSSRIGTGAFFGQGTRLTVV.

The V and J genes are TRBV7-2 and TRBJ1-4; D is unclear. The CDR3 spans 16 residues. Trimming pared 2 bases from V and 8 bases from J, leaving 18 bases between. Germline values: CDR1 SGHTA, CDR2 FQGNSA. The CDR3 reads CASSLSDPGLTEKLFF. The CDR3 bases are TGTGCCAGCAGCTTATCGGATCCCGGGCTTACGGAAAAACTGTTTTTT.

The V call is TRBV6-6, the J call TRBJ1-1, with 8 bases lining up with TRBD1. The CDR3 runs 15 residues. J was trimmed by 5 bases and V by 0 bases; bases with no gene match: 5. Looked up from germline, CDR1 is MNHNY and CDR2 is SVGAGI (reference sequence). CDR3 nucleotide sequence: TGTGCCAGCAGTTACTCGCCGGGACAGGCGACTGAAGCTTTCTTT. Translation: CASSYSPGQATEAFF.

The rearrangement uses TRBV28 and TRBJ2-3; the match to TRBD1 covers 12 bases. The V and J ends lost 4 bases and 4 bases, in that order; junction bases with no gene match: 9. This CDR3 contains 17 residues. The germline V gene has CDR1 MDHEN and CDR2 SYDVKM. The CDR3 is CASSSPPGQGAPDTQYF. The CDR3 DNA sequence: TGTGCCAGCAGTTCCCCGCCGGGACAGGGGGCCCCAGATACGCAGTATTTT.

The chain joins TRBV4-3 to TRBJ2-3, with 7 bases fitting TRBD2. The germline CDR1 and CDR2 sequences are LGHNA and YSLEER. The CDR3 is 17 amino acids. The ends lost 1 base at V and 5 bases at J; junction bases unmatched: 12. The DNA for the CDR3 is TGCGCCAGCAGCCAAGGTCGGGGCGGGAGCTCGAGAGATACGCAGTATTTT. Protein: CASSQGRGGSSRDTQYF.

V is TRBV6-2 or TRBV6-3 and J is TRBJ2-7, with 7 bases lining up with TRBD2. Trimming cost V 2 bases and J 0 bases; bases outside gene matches: 4. Germline loops: CDR1 MNHEY, CDR2 SVGEGT. CDR3 size: 15 residues. The CDR3 spells CASSYRGTNSYEQYF. As DNA, the CDR3 is TGTGCCAGCAGTTACCGCGGGACTAACTCCTACGAGCAGTACTTC.

The J gene is TRBJ1-4, the V gene TRBV7-2, with TRBD1 matching 8 bases. After removal of 5 bases from V and 6 bases from J, the junction contained 8 bases not matched to a gene. There are 15 residues in the CDR3. Germline loops: CDR1 SGHTA, CDR2 FQGNSA. The CDR3 region is CASSNTGGLHEKLFF. The CDR3 nucleotides read TGTGCCAGCAGCAACACAGGGGGACTGCATGAAAAACTGTTTTTT.

The rearrangement uses TRBV6-2 or TRBV6-3 and TRBJ2-7; 10 bases agree with TRBD2. Per germline, CDR1 MNHEY and CDR2 SVGEGT. This CDR3 spans 14 amino acids. The ends lost 5 bases at V and 3 bases at J; junction bases unmatched: 4. This CDR3 reads CASSIPSGSYEQYF. CDR3 in DNA: TGTGCCAGCAGTATACCTAGCGGGAGCTACGAGCAGTACTTC.